These 14 T cell receptor beta chains share one sample of origin, sequenced in a study of early T cells in non-severe SARS-CoV-2 infection. TCRdb reprocessed the 5' RACE reads with MiXCR, giving one entry per CDR3 protein. The profile shows 30,000 or so distinct CDR3 sequences, 4.5% to 6% of them singletons. The specimen was whole blood. The receptors derive from an adult who was a healthcare worker with PCR-confirmed SARS-CoV-2 infection or an uninfected control (not recorded which).

This clonotype showed up just a few times. This chain connects TRBV6-6 to TRBJ2-2, with 9 bases matching TRBD1. Germline CDR1 and CDR2: MNHNY and SVGAGI (reference sequence). The CDR3 is 16 amino acids. V was pared by 4 bases and J by 4 bases, with 7 bases of the junction left unmatched. The CDR3 coding sequence is TGTGCCAGCAGTTCAAAGGGACAGGGAGGCACCGGGGAGCTGTTTTTT. It is translated as CASSSKGQGGTGELFF.

This clonotype was counted many times. The rearrangement uses TRBV15 and TRBJ2-5; weak D call: TRBD1 (7 bases). Germline V gene sequence: CDR1 LNHNV, CDR2 YYDKDF (reference sequence). The CDR3 has 14 amino acids. V lost 2 bases and J 4 bases, leaving 11 bases between the germline ends. CDR3 nucleotide sequence: TGTGCCACCAGCAGACCCCAGGGGGGAGAGACCCAGTACTTC. Protein sequence: CATSRPQGGETQYF.

This clonotype was counted between two and nine times. CDR3 bases: TGTGCCAGCAGTCCACCATCGACAATTAGCAATCAGCCCCAGCATTTT. It specifies CASSPPSTISNQPQHF. This chain joins TRBV28 and TRBJ1-5; no reliable D call. Trimming removed 5 bases from V and 0 bases from J, with 14 bases in between. Germline lookup yields CDR1 MDHEN and CDR2 SYDVKM. The CDR3 is made up of 16 amino acids.

V usage is TRBV6-6 and J usage is TRBJ1-5; D is unclear. V shed 5 bases and J shed 3 bases, with 14 bases lying between them. Germline assignment: CDR1 MNHNY and CDR2 SVGAGI (reference sequence). This CDR3 spans 15 amino acids. The CDR3 DNA sequence: TGTGCCAGCAGTCCCGGTGGGAGAGACAATCAGCCCCAGCATTTT. Amino acid sequence: CASSPGGRDNQPQHF.

At least ten counts were recorded for this clonotype. The chain is built from TRBV9 and TRBJ1-2; D is undetermined. This CDR3 contains 15 residues. Trimming stripped 4 bases from V and 5 bases from J, with 18 bases between. Germline CDR1 SGDLS, CDR2 YYNGEE. CDR3 amino acids: CASSPQTTNRYGYTF. DNA for the CDR3: TGTGCCAGCAGCCCCCAGACGACAAACAGATATGGCTACACCTTC. The full variable domain, with the rest looked up from reference TRBV9 and TRBJ1-2, is DSGVTQTPKHLITATGQRVTLRCSPRSGDLSVYWYQQSLDQGLQFLIQYYNGEERAKGNILERFSAQQFPDLHSELNLSSLELGDSALYFCASSPQTTNRYGYTFGSGTRLTVV.

Turning to this clonotype: One junction end disagrees with the germline gene, perhaps due to a read error. CDR3 protein: CASSPLGGSSYNEQFF. As DNA, the CDR3 is TGTGCTAGCAGCCCGTTAGGAGGTTCCTCCTACAATGAGCAGTTCTTC. This chain uses TRBV7-7 with TRBJ2-1; D is possibly TRBD2 (5 bases). Germline V lookup: CDR1 SSHAT, CDR2 FNYEAQ (reference sequence). The CDR3 has 16 amino acids.

The CDR3 sequence is CASSQGGLARSYNEQFF. DNA of the CDR3: TGCGCCAGCAGCCAGGGGGGACTAGCGAGGTCCTACAATGAGCAGTTCTTC. The chain carries TRBV5-1 and TRBJ2-1; TRBD2 matches 10 bases. V gave up 4 bases and J gave up 1 base; unmatched junction bases: 8. CDR3 length: 17 residues. Germline V gene data show CDR1 as SGHRS and CDR2 as YFSETQ.

The chain has TRBV12-3 or TRBV12-4 and TRBJ2-7, with TRBD1 as a possible D gene (7 bases). The germline V and J ends were trimmed by 3 bases and 6 bases, with 18 bases remaining between them. This CDR3 region has 15 residues. The CDR3 DNA reads as TGTGCCAGCAGTTTCCAGGGGGGCGCCGGGGGCGAGCAGTACTTC. Translated: CASSFQGGAGGEQYF.

The V call is TRBV7-9, the J call TRBJ1-1; no definite D call. The V end was cut by 3 bases, the J end by 6 bases, with 11 bases between. This CDR3 has 13 residues. Germline loops: CDR1 SEHNR, CDR2 FQNEAQ (reference sequence). Written as DNA, the CDR3 is TGTGCCAGCAGCTTGACGGGAGCGTCTGAAGCTTTCTTT. Translating gives CASSLTGASEAFF.

Ten or more counts support this clonotype. This rearrangement joins TRBV7-2 to TRBJ2-1, with 8 bases identical to TRBD2. CDR3 size: 13 residues. CDR1 and CDR2 from the germline V gene are SGHTA and FQGNSA. Trimming removed 4 bases from V and 16 bases from J; junction bases left unmatched: 12. This CDR3 reads CASSSGGADRTFF. As DNA, the CDR3 is TGTGCCAGCAGCTCCGGGGGGGCGGATCGGACCTTCTTC.

This clonotype was counted ten times or more. The chain carries TRBV3-1 and TRBJ1-6; 7 nucleotides line up with TRBD1. The V segment lost 1 base and the J segment 4 bases; nucleotides outside the gene matches: 4. Germline V gene data show CDR1 as LGHDT and CDR2 as YNNKEL (reference sequence). CDR3 length: 16 residues. The CDR3 sequence is CASSQGAGGYNSPLHF. In nucleotides, the CDR3 is TGTGCCAGCAGCCAAGGGGCAGGGGGTTATAATTCACCCCTCCACTTT.

Ten or more counts support this clonotype. V is TRBV28 and J is TRBJ2-1; 11 bases agree with TRBD2. Germline V gives CDR1 MDHEN, CDR2 SYDVKM. The V and J ends lost 7 bases and 9 bases, in that order; junction bases with no gene match: 14. The CDR3 runs to 16 residues. The CDR3 DNA sequence: TGTGCCAGCACCTCACTTTTAGCGGGAGGGCCGGGTGAGCAGTTCTTC. This translates into CASTSLLAGGPGEQFF.

The table lists this clonotype with many counts. The rearrangement links TRBV5-1 to TRBJ2-1; 7 bases are a match to TRBD2. The V gene's germline CDR1 is SGHRS and CDR2 YFSETQ. V gave up 5 bases and J gave up 3 bases; unmatched junction bases: 8. This CDR3 is 15 amino acids long. CDR3 residues: CASREGTTIYNEQFF. The CDR3 nucleotides read TGCGCCAGCAGGGAGGGGACTACCATCTACAATGAGCAGTTCTTC. The variable domain in full, with the rest retrieved from reference TRBV5-1 and TRBJ2-1, is KAGVTQTPRYLIKTRGQQVTLSCSPISGHRSVSWYQQTPGQGLQFLFEYFSETQRNKGNFPGRFSGRQFSNSRSEMNVSTLELGDSALYLCASREGTTIYNEQFFGPGTRLTVL.

This clonotype was recorded a few times. The J gene is TRBJ2-3, the V gene TRBV5-1, with 7 bases matching TRBD2. V was pared by 4 bases and J by 4 bases, with 9 bases of the junction left unmatched. Germline CDR1 reads SGHRS; CDR2 reads YFSETQ. The CDR3 is 15 residues long. CDR3 nucleotides: TGCGCCAGCAGCCCGGCGGGAGCCGGGGCAGATACGCAGTATTTT. It codes for CASSPAGAGADTQYF.